This is a list of T cell receptor beta chains from one sample in a study of blood T cells in healthy people across ages. TCRdb reprocessed the 5' RACE reads with MiXCR, giving one entry per CDR3 protein. Of hundreds of thousands of distinct CDR3 sequences detected, 36% appear once; the ten largest clones hold over 10%. The sequenced material came from blood. All receptors derive from a man aged 18 to 30 in good health. CDR3s include the opening cysteine and the closing phenylalanine or tryptophan. Each record gives: V gene, J gene, D gene, clone size, CDR3 protein, CDR3 DNA. The D gene is left open where the match is weak. Not every row has a clone size; where given, it reads once, few, many or a size class.

v_call: TRBV7-2
j_call: TRBJ2-3
d_call: TRBD2
clone_size: few
cdr3_aa: CASSLAGGRSTDTQYF
cdr3_nt: TGTGCCAGCAGCCTAGCGGGGGGGCGGAGCACAGATACGCAGTATTTT

v_call: TRBV5-8
j_call: TRBJ2-7
d_call: NA
clone_size: few
cdr3_aa: CASSFRGYGYEQYF
cdr3_nt: TGTGCCAGCAGCTTCCGGGGGTATGGCTACGAGCAGTACTTC

v_call: TRBV4-1
j_call: TRBJ1-1
d_call: NA
clone_size: once
cdr3_aa: CASSQGQWNTEAFF
cdr3_nt: TGCGCCAGCAGCCAAGGCCAGTGGAACACTGAAGCTTTCTTT

v_call: TRBV5-1
j_call: TRBJ1-1
d_call: NA
clone_size: NA
cdr3_aa: CASSADSGQSVEAFF
cdr3_nt: TGCGCCAGCAGCGCCGACTCAGGACAGTCCGTCGAAGCTTTCTTT

v_call: TRBV3-1
j_call: TRBJ1-2
d_call: TRBD1
clone_size: NA
cdr3_aa: CASRNDRVAGYTF
cdr3_nt: TGTGCCAGCAGGAACGACAGGGTGGCTGGCTACACCTTC

v_call: TRBV6-6
j_call: TRBJ1-1
d_call: NA
clone_size: NA
cdr3_aa: CASRPVPENTEAFF
cdr3_nt: TGTGCCAGCAGGCCCGTTCCGGAGAACACTGAAGCTTTCTTT

v_call: TRBV14
j_call: TRBJ2-5
d_call: TRBD1
clone_size: NA
cdr3_aa: CASSQGQGVGETQYF
cdr3_nt: TGTGCCAGCAGCCAAGGACAGGGGGTTGGAGAGACCCAGTACTTC

v_call: TRBV7-2
j_call: TRBJ2-1
d_call: NA
clone_size: NA
cdr3_aa: CASSLVSMGLSYNEQFF
cdr3_nt: TGTGCCAGCAGCTTAGTCTCTATGGGACTGAGCTACAATGAGCAGTTCTTC

v_call: TRBV12-3/TRBV12-4
j_call: TRBJ2-7
d_call: NA
clone_size: few
cdr3_aa: CASSEGPQGNEQYF
cdr3_nt: TGTGCCAGCAGTGAGGGCCCACAGGGTAACGAGCAGTACTTC

v_call: TRBV6-6
j_call: TRBJ1-1
d_call: NA
clone_size: NA
cdr3_aa: CASSYSQVHLMNTEAFF
cdr3_nt: TGTGCCAGCAGTTACTCCCAAGTTCACCTCATGAACACTGAAGCTTTCTTT

v_call: TRBV6-1
j_call: TRBJ2-3
d_call: NA
clone_size: few
cdr3_aa: CASSDDPTDTQYF
cdr3_nt: TGTGCCAGCAGTGACGACCCCACAGATACGCAGTATTTT

v_call: TRBV21-1
j_call: TRBJ2-1
d_call: NA
clone_size: NA
cdr3_aa: CASRGVNQVYNEQFF
cdr3_nt: TGTGCCAGCAGAGGGGTCAACCAGGTATACAATGAGCAGTTCTTC

v_call: TRBV7-2
j_call: TRBJ2-1
d_call: TRBD2
clone_size: few
cdr3_aa: CASSYGLVNEQFF
cdr3_nt: TGTGCCAGCAGCTACGGACTAGTAAATGAGCAGTTCTTC

v_call: TRBV24-1
j_call: TRBJ1-5
d_call: TRBD1
clone_size: NA
cdr3_aa: CATSDSGTAFNQPQHF
cdr3_nt: TGTGCCACCAGTGACTCCGGGACAGCCTTCAATCAGCCCCAGCATTTT

v_call: TRBV5-5
j_call: TRBJ1-4
d_call: NA
clone_size: NA
cdr3_aa: CASSVTDDATNEKLFF
cdr3_nt: TGTGCCAGCAGCGTGACAGATGACGCAACTAATGAAAAACTGTTTTTT

v_call: TRBV20-1
j_call: TRBJ2-5
d_call: TRBD2
clone_size: NA
cdr3_aa: CSARGAGTMEYF
cdr3_nt: TGCAGTGCTAGAGGGGCCGGGACTATGGAGTACTTC

v_call: TRBV18
j_call: TRBJ2-1
d_call: TRBD2
clone_size: many
cdr3_aa: CASSPIERTSLLVNEQFF
cdr3_nt: TGTGCCAGCTCACCCATAGAAAGGACTAGCCTCCTTGTCAATGAGCAGTTCTTC